These T cell receptor beta chains were read from a single sample in a study of blood T cell repertoires in COVID-19. This table comes from immunoSEQ multiplex PCR, and its TCRdb copy is limited to in-frame clones, with some not included. The sample holds over 250,000 clones; about 90% are singletons and the top ten take 2% to 3%. The material sequenced was peripheral blood. All receptors derive from a person in their late teens or twenties with COVID-19, enrolled during active disease. Each CDR3 is given with its conserved first and last residue. A D gene is named only where the DNA matches it firmly. Clone size appears in some rows only: once, few, many, or a class for an expanded clone.

>NA|TRBV27|NA|TRBJ2-7
TGTGCCAGCAGTTTAGGGGTAGCGTACGAGCAGTACTTC
CASSLGVAYEQYF
>TRBD2|TRBV11-2|NA|TRBJ2-3
TGTGCCAGCAGCCAGGGTTGGCTAGCGGGACCCACAGATACGCAGTATTTT
CASSQGWLAGPTDTQYF
>TRBD1|TRBV9|NA|TRBJ2-2
TGTGCCAGCAGCCCCTGGACAGGCCCCACCGGGGAGCTGTTTTTT
CASSPWTGPTGELFF
>NA|TRBV6-5|NA|TRBJ2-7
TGTGCCAGCAGTTACTACGGGACATCCTACGAGCAGTACTTC
CASSYYGTSYEQYF
>NA|TRBV27|NA|TRBJ2-1
TGTGCCAGCAGTTTAAGGGGTTCCTACAATGAGCAGTTCTTC
CASSLRGSYNEQFF
>TRBD1|TRBV11-2|NA|TRBJ1-2
TGTGCCAGCAGCTTTGATGAGGGGGCGGGCTTGGGTGGCTACACCTTC
CASSFDEGAGLGGYTF
>TRBD2|TRBV2|NA|TRBJ2-1
TGTGCCAGCAACTCCCTAGCGGGAGTTAACAATGAGCAGTTCTTC
CASNSLAGVNNEQFF
>TRBD1|TRBV11-2|NA|TRBJ1-3
TGTGCCAGCGGGACAGGGCACGGAAACACCATATATTTT
CASGTGHGNTIYF
>NA|TRBV7-2|NA|TRBJ2-1
TGTGCCAGCAGCAGCCGGTTCGGGAGTTACAATGAGCAGTTCTTC
CASSSRFGSYNEQFF
>TRBD1|TRBV3-1/TRBV3-2|NA|TRBJ1-3
TGTGCCAGCAGCCTAAAGGGACAGGCGAGCTCTGGAAACACCATATATTTT
CASSLKGQASSGNTIYF
>NA|TRBV9|NA|TRBJ2-5
TGTGCCAGCTCTGGTGCCGTCGCGGAAGAGACCCAGTACTTC
CASSGAVAEETQYF
>NA|TRBV28|NA|TRBJ2-3
TGTGCCACCCGGTACGACACAGATACGCAGTATTTT
CATRYDTDTQYF
>TRBD2|TRBV3-1/TRBV3-2|once|TRBJ2-7
TGTGCCAGCAGCCGGACTAGCGGGCCGCCCAACGAGCAGTACTTC
CASSRTSGPPNEQYF
>TRBD2|TRBV24-1|NA|TRBJ2-3
TGTGCCACCAGTGATTGGACTAGCGGGAGCACAGATACGCAGTATTTT
CATSDWTSGSTDTQYF
>NA|TRBV24-1|NA|TRBJ2-3
TGTGCCACCAGTATCCCGGGGGTATTTCGCACAGATACGCAGTATTTT
CATSIPGVFRTDTQYF
>NA|TRBV18|NA|TRBJ1-3
TGTGCCAGCTCCCACCAGCGGGATCACTCTGGAAACACCATATATTTT
CASSHQRDHSGNTIYF
>TRBD1|TRBV29-1|NA|TRBJ2-7
TGCAGCGCACGACAGGGGATTTCCTACGAGCAGTACTTC
CSARQGISYEQYF
>NA|TRBV24-1|NA|TRBJ2-2
TGTGCCACCAGTGACTTCACCGGGGAGCTGTTTTTT
CATSDFTGELFF
>TRBD1|TRBV2|NA|TRBJ1-1
TGTGCCAGCAGTGAAGACCGGAGCGACAGGGCTGAAGCTTTCTTT
CASSEDRSDRAEAFF
>NA|TRBV25-1|once|TRBJ2-1
TGTGCCAGCAGTGAACACGAGTCCCACAATGAGCAGTTCTTC
CASSEHESHNEQFF
>NA|TRBV7-9|NA|TRBJ1-1
TGTGCCAGCAGCCGGGAACAGGGCTACACTGAAGCTTTCTTT
CASSREQGYTEAFF
>NA|TRBV3-1/TRBV3-2|once|TRBJ2-3
TGTGCCAGCCGGGACAAGGGAGATACGCAGTATTTT
CASRDKGDTQYF
>TRBD1|TRBV9|NA|TRBJ1-4
TGTGCCAGCAGCGTAGGCTCAGGGGGAGGTGAAAAACTGTTTTTT
CASSVGSGGGEKLFF
>TRBD1|TRBV4-3|NA|TRBJ2-7
TGCGCCAGCAGCCAAGCGGACAGGGGATACGAGCAGTACTTC
CASSQADRGYEQYF
>NA|TRBV28|NA|TRBJ2-2
TGTGCCAGCAGTATCGATGACAGCACCGGGGAGCTGTTTTTT
CASSIDDSTGELFF
>NA|TRBV12-5|NA|TRBJ2-3
TGTGCTAGTGGTAAGACAGACACCACAGATACGCAGTATTTT
CASGKTDTTDTQYF
>TRBD2|TRBV4-2|NA|TRBJ2-5
TGTGCCAGCAGCCCGACCCTAGCGGAGCAAGAGACCCAGTACTTC
CASSPTLAEQETQYF
>NA|TRBV7-9|NA|TRBJ2-6
TGTGCCAGCAGCTTAGTAGCGGTCCACTCTGGGGCCAACGTCCTGACTTTC
CASSLVAVHSGANVLTF
>NA|TRBV11-2|few|TRBJ2-7
TGTGCCAGCAGCTTAAGATTAGAGTACTTC
CASSLRLEYF
>TRBD1|TRBV18|NA|TRBJ1-1
TGTGCCAGCTCACTCTCAGACAGGGCACCCTCAGCTTTCTTT
CASSLSDRAPSAFF
>NA|TRBV5-1|NA|TRBJ2-1
TGCGCCAGCAGCTTGGCCAGCCCTAGCTCCTACAATGAGCAGTTCTTC
CASSLASPSSYNEQFF
>NA|TRBV27|once|TRBJ2-6
TGTGCCAGCAAGAAGAGACAGACAAGCTCTGGGGCCAACGTCCTGACTTTC
CASKKRQTSSGANVLTF
>NA|TRBV2|NA|TRBJ1-2
TGTGCCAGCAGCGTCGACAGGAACTATGGCTACACCTTC
CASSVDRNYGYTF
>TRBD1|TRBV15|NA|TRBJ2-5
TGTGCCACCAGCAGGGACTTGACAGGGGGACGGTACTTC
CATSRDLTGGRYF
>NA|TRBV21-1|NA|TRBJ2-7
TGTGCCAGCAGACCCGTAGCGGGAGTCTACGAGCAGTACTTC
CASRPVAGVYEQYF
>NA|TRBV6-5|few|TRBJ1-2
TGTGCCGGAGGCAGGGGCCCCTACTATGGCTACACCTTC
CAGGRGPYYGYTF
>NA|TRBV24-1|NA|TRBJ2-3
TGTGCCACCAAGCAAGATACGCAGTATTTT
CATKQDTQYF
>TRBD1|TRBV27|NA|TRBJ2-3
TGTGCCAGCAGTTTATCCGGGACAGAGCCGCAGTATTTT
CASSLSGTEPQYF
>NA|TRBV12-3/TRBV12-4|NA|TRBJ2-5
TGTGCCAGCGGGTTCGGGTACCAAGAGACCCAGTACTTC
CASGFGYQETQYF
>NA|TRBV7-3|NA|TRBJ2-1
TGTGCCAGCAGCAAACAGGGGGGGCAGTTCAATGAGCAGTTCTTC
CASSKQGGQFNEQFF
>NA|TRBV5-5|NA|TRBJ1-1
TGTGCCAGCAGCCCCAGGAAAACAAGGCCCGAGAACACTGAAGCTTTCTTT
CASSPRKTRPENTEAFF
>NA|TRBV10-3|NA|TRBJ2-7
TGTGCCATCAGTGAGTCAGCCAGGGGTGCACGTGAGCAGTACTTC
CAISESARGAREQYF
>TRBD2|TRBV4-3|NA|TRBJ2-1
TGCGCCAGCAGCCAAGCGACTAGCATACATGAGCAGTTCTTC
CASSQATSIHEQFF
>TRBD1|TRBV19|NA|TRBJ2-3
TGTGCCAGTAGTATCGGTAGGGGGCAGGGAGATACGCAGTATTTT
CASSIGRGQGDTQYF
>NA|TRBV7-2|few|TRBJ1-2
TGTGCCAGCAGCTTAAATGCTGGAGGCTATGGCTACACCTTC
CASSLNAGGYGYTF
>NA|TRBV28|NA|TRBJ1-1
TGTGCCAGCAGGGAATTGGGACACCTTGAAGCTTTCTTT
CASRELGHLEAFF
>NA|TRBV7-9|NA|TRBJ2-5
TGTGCCAGCAGCTTCGGCGGACAAGAGACCCAGTACTTC
CASSFGGQETQYF
>TRBD1|TRBV4-3|NA|TRBJ2-7
TGCGCCAGCAGCCAGGAAGACAGGGGGCTCTACGAGCAGTACTTC
CASSQEDRGLYEQYF
>TRBD2|TRBV9|NA|TRBJ2-2
TGTGCCAGCAGCGCCTCCATAGCGGGAGACACCGGGGAGCTGTTTTTT
CASSASIAGDTGELFF
>NA|TRBV5-4|NA|TRBJ1-3
TGTGCCAGCAGCTCACCAGGGTTTGGAAACACCATATATTTT
CASSSPGFGNTIYF
>NA|TRBV3-1/TRBV3-2|NA|TRBJ2-2
TGTGCCAGCAGCCCTTATCGGACCGGGGGCGGGGAGCTGTTTTTT
CASSPYRTGGGELFF
>NA|TRBV6-6|once|TRBJ2-4
TGTGCCAGCACCGACACGGGGGTAAACATTCAGTACTTC
CASTDTGVNIQYF
>TRBD2|TRBV5-4|once|TRBJ2-7
TGTGCCAGCAGCCCGACCCGGGGGGGCGGCTCCTACGAGCAGTACTTC
CASSPTRGGGSYEQYF
>TRBD1|TRBV2|NA|TRBJ2-7
TGTGCCAGCAGTGTGGGCAGGGGGACCTACGAGCAGTACTTC
CASSVGRGTYEQYF
>TRBD2|TRBV19|NA|TRBJ2-1
TGTGCCAGTAGTATAGGATCTAGCGGGAGTTTGACGAGATCTTGGTTCTTC
CASSIGSSGSLTRSWFF
>TRBD2|TRBV25-1|NA|TRBJ2-1
TGTGCCAGCAGTGGGACTAGCCCTTCCTACAATGAGCAGTTCTTC
CASSGTSPSYNEQFF
>NA|TRBV12-3/TRBV12-4|NA|TRBJ2-7
TGTGCCAGCAGACCCGACAGCTACGAGCAGTACTTC
CASRPDSYEQYF